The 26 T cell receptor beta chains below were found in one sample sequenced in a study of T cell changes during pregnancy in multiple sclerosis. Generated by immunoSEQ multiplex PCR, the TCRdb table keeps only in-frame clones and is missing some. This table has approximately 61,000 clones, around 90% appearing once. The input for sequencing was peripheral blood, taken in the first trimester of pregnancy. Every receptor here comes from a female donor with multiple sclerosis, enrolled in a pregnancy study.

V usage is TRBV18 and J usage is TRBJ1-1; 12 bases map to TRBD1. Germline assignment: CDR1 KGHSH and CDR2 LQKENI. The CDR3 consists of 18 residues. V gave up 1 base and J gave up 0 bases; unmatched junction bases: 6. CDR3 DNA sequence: TGTGCCAGCTCACCACAGGGGACAGGGGGCAATATGAACACTGAAGCTTTCTTT. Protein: CASSPQGTGGNMNTEAFF.

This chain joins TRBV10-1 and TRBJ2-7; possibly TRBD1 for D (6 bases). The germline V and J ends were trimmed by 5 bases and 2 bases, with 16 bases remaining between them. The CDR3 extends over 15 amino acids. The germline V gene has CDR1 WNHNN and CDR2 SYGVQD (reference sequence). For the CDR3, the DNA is TGCGCCAGCAGTTTCTCAGGGGCCAGAGCCTACGAGCAGTACTTC. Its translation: CASSFSGARAYEQYF.

CDR3 loop: CASSSRVRDTEAFF. The DNA for the CDR3 is TGTGCCAGCAGCTCCAGGGTTCGTGACACTGAAGCTTTCTTT. The chain recombines TRBV7-2 with TRBJ1-1; the D gene is possibly TRBD1 (5 bases). V shed 4 bases and J shed 3 bases, with 12 bases lying between them. The CDR3 contains 14 residues. Germline assignment: CDR1 SGHTA and CDR2 FQGNSA.

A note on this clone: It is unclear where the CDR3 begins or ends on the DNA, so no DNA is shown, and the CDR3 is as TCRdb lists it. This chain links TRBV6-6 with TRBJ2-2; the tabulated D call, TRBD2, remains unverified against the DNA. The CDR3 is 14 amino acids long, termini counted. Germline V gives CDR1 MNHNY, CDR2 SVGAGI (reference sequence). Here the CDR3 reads CASSTSIIFGELFF.

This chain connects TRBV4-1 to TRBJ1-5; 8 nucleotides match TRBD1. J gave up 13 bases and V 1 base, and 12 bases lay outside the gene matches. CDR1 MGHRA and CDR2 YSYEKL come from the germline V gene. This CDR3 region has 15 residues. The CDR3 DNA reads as TGCGCCAGCAGCCAAGTCATTCTTCAGGGGGCGGGTCAGCATTTT. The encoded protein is CASSQVILQGAGQHF.

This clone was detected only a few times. CDR3 amino acids: CATKDRANTEAFF. DNA of the CDR3: TGCGCCACCAAGGACAGGGCGAACACTGAAGCTTTCTTT. The chain recombines TRBV5-1 with TRBJ1-1; 8 positions match TRBD1. This CDR3 spans 13 amino acids. The trim removed 9 bases at V and 1 base at J, leaving 5 bases unmatched. CDR1 is SGHRS, CDR2 YFSETQ, per germline.

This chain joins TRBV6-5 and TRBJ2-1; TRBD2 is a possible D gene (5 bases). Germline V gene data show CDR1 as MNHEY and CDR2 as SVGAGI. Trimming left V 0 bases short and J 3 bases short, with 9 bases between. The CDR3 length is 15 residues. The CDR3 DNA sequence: TGTGCCAGCAGTTACTCGAGGGAGTACTACAATGAGCAGTTCTTC. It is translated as CASSYSREYYNEQFF.

CDR3 DNA: TGCGCCAGCAGCCAAGAGGGGCGGGAGGGCGATACGCAGTATTTT. It encodes CASSQEGREGDTQYF. J is TRBJ2-3 and V is TRBV4-3; 9 bases map to TRBD2. V shed 0 bases and J 6 bases; nucleotides not matched to a gene: 4. Germline CDR1 reads LGHNA; CDR2 reads YSLEER. The CDR3 loop spans 15 amino acids.

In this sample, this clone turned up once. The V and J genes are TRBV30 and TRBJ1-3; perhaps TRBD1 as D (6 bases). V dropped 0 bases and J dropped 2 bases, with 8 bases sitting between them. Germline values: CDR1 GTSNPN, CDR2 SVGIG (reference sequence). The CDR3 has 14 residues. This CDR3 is CAWSVGQPGNTIYF. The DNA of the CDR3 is TGTGCCTGGAGTGTCGGACAGCCTGGAAACACCATATATTTT.

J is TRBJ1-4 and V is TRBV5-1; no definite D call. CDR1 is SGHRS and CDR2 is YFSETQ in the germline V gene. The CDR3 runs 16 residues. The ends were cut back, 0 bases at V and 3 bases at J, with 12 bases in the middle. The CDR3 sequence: CASSLGQLGPNEKLFF. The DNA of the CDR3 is TGCGCCAGCAGCTTGGGTCAGTTGGGCCCTAATGAAAAACTGTTTTTT.

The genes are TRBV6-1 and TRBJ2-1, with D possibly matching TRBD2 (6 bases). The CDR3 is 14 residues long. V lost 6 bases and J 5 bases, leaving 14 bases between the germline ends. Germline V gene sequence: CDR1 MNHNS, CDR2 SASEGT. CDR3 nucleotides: TGTGCCAGCAGGGAGGGTTCCCCTAACAATGAGCAGTTCTTC. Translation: CASREGSPNNEQFF.

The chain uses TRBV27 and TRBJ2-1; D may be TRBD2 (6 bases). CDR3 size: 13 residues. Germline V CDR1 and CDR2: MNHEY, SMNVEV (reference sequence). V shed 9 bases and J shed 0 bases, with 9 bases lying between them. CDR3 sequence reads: CASSGSSYNEQFF. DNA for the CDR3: TGTGCCAGTAGCGGAAGCTCCTACAATGAGCAGTTCTTC.

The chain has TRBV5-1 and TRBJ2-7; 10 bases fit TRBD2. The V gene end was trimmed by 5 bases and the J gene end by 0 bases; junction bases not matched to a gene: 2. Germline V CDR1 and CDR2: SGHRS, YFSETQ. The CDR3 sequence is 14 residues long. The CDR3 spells CASSGTSASYEQYF. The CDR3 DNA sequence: TGCGCCAGCAGTGGGACTAGCGCCTCCTACGAGCAGTACTTC.

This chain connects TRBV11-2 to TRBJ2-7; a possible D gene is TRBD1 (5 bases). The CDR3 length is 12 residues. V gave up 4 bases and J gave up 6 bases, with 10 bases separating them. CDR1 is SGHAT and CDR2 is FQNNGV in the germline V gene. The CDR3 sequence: CASSSSQVEQYF. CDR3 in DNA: TGTGCCAGCAGCTCCTCACAGGTCGAGCAGTACTTC. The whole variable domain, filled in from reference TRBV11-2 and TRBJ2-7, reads EAGVAQSPRYKIIEKRQSVAFWCNPISGHATLYWYQQILGQGPKLLIQFQNNGVVDDSQLPKDRFSAERLKGVDSTLKIQPAKLEDSAVYLCASSSSQVEQYFGPGTRLTVT.

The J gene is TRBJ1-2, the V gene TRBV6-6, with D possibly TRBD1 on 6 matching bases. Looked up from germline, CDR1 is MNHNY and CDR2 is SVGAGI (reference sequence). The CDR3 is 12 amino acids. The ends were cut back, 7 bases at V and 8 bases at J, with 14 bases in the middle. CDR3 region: CASTWAGEGYTF. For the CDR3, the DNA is TGTGCCAGCACCTGGGCAGGGGAGGGCTACACCTTC.

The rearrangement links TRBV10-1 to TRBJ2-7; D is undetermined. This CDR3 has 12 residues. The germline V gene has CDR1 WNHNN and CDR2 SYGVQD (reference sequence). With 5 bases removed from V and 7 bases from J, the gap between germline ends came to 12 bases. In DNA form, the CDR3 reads TGCGCCAGCAGTCCGAACGTTCGGGAGCAGTACTTC. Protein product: CASSPNVREQYF.

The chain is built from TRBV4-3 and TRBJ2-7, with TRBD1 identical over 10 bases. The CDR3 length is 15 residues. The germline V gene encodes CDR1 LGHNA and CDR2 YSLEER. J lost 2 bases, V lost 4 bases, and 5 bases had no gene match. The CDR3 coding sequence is TGCGCCAGCAGCCGAACCGGGACAGGGGCCTACGAGCAGTACTTC. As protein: CASSRTGTGAYEQYF.

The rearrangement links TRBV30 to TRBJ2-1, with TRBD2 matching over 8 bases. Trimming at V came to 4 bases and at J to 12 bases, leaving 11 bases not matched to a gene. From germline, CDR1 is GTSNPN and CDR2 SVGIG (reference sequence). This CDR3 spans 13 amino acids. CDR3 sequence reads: CAWTPMSGGPQFF. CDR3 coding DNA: TGTGCCTGGACCCCGATGAGCGGGGGTCCGCAGTTCTTC. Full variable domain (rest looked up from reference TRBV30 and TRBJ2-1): SQTIHQWPATLVQPVGSPLSLECTVEGTSNPNLYWYRQAAGRGLQLLFYSVGIGQISSEVPQNLSASRPQDRQFILSSKKLLLSDSGFYLCAWTPMSGGPQFFGPGTRLTVL.

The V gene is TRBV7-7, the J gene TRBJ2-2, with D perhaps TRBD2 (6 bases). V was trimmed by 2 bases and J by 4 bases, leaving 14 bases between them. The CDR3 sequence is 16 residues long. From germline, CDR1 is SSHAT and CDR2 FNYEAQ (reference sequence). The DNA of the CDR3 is TGTGCCAGCAGCTTATTGACAGCGGGCGTCACCGGGGAGCTGTTTTTT. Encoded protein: CASSLLTAGVTGELFF. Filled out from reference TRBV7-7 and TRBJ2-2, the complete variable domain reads GAGVSQSPRYKVTKRGQDVTLRCDPISSHATLYWYQQALGQGPEFLTYFNYEAQPDKSGLPSDRFSAERPEGSISTLTIQRTEQRDSAMYRCASSLLTAGVTGELFFGEGSRLTVL.

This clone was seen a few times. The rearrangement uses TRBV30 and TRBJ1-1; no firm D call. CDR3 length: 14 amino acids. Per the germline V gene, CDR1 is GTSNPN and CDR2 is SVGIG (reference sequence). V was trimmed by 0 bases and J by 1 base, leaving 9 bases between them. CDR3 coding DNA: TGTGCCTGGAGTGTAGAAGCAGGGAACACTGAAGCTTTCTTT. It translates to CAWSVEAGNTEAFF.

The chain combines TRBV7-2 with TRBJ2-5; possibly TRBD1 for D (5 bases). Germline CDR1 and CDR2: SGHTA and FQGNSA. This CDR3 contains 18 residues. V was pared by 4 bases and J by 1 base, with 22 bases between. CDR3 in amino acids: CASSSTGPGMEPQETQYF. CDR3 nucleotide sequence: TGTGCCAGCAGCTCGACCGGGCCAGGGATGGAACCCCAAGAGACCCAGTACTTC.

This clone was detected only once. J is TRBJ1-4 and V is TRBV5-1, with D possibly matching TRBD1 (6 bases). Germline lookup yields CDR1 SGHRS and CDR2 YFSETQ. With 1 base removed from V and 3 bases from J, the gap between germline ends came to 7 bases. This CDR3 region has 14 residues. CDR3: CASSLTGSNEKLFF. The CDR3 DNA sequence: TGCGCCAGCAGCTTGACAGGGTCTAATGAAAAACTGTTTTTT.

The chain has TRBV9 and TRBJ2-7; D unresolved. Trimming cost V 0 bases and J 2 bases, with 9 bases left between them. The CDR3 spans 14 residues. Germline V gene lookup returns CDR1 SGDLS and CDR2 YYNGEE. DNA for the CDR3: TGTGCCAGCAGCGTAGACCCGAGTACCTACGAGCAGTACTTC. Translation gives CASSVDPSTYEQYF.

In DNA form, the CDR3 reads TGTGCCAGCAGCTTTAGGGGGGACAGACATGAATCAAGATCCTACGAGCAGTACTTC. This sequence encodes CASSFRGDRHESRSYEQYF. This chain links TRBV7-2 with TRBJ2-7; possibly TRBD1 for D (7 bases). Trimming removed 3 bases at V and 1 base at J, with 25 bases between. CDR1 SGHTA and CDR2 FQGNSA come from the germline V gene. This CDR3 region has 19 residues.

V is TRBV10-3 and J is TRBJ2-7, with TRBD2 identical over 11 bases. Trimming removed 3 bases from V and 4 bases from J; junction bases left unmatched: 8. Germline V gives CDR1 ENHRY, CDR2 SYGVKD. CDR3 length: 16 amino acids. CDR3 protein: CAISEGVAGGLYEQYF. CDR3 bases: TGTGCCATCAGTGAAGGGGTAGCGGGAGGGTTGTACGAGCAGTACTTC.

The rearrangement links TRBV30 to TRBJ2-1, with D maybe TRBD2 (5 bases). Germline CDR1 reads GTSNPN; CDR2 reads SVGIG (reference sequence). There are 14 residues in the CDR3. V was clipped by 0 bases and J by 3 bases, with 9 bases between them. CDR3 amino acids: CAWSVSGIYNEQFF. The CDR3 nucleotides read TGTGCCTGGAGTGTGTCCGGGATCTACAATGAGCAGTTCTTC. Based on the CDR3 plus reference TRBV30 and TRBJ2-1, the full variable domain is SQTIHQWPATLVQPVGSPLSLECTVEGTSNPNLYWYRQAAGRGLQLLFYSVGIGQISSEVPQNLSASRPQDRQFILSSKKLLLSDSGFYLCAWSVSGIYNEQFFGPGTRLTVL.